This is a list of T cell receptor beta chains from one sample in a study of shared clonotypes between healthy human individuals. Profiled with immunoSEQ multiplex PCR; TCRdb holds only in-frame clones, not every one. This sample has roughly 1 million clones, with roughly 75% found just once. Sequencing was performed on memory CD4+ T cells sorted from blood. The receptors stem from a man aged 18 to 30 in good health. CDR3s include the opening cysteine and the closing phenylalanine or tryptophan. Fields, in order: J gene, D gene, V gene, clone size, CDR3 DNA, CDR3 protein. D genes are given only for firm matches. Expanded clones get a size class; other rows say once, few or many, or leave the size out.

TRBJ1-1	NA	TRBV7-9	NA	TGTGCCAGCAGCTTTCAGGGATTGAACACTGAAGCTTTCTTT	CASSFQGLNTEAFF
TRBJ2-4	TRBD1	TRBV2	NA	TGTGCCAGCGCTCCCAAGGGGGCCCTAGCCAAAAACATTCAGTACTTC	CASAPKGALAKNIQYF
TRBJ2-1	TRBD2	TRBV19	NA	TGTGCCAGTAGTCCTACTAGCGGGTTGTACAATGAGCAGTTCTTC	CASSPTSGLYNEQFF
TRBJ2-5	NA	TRBV6-5	NA	TGTGCCAGCAGTTACGGGGCGGGACTCCCACAAGAGACCCAGTACTTC	CASSYGAGLPQETQYF
TRBJ1-3	TRBD1	TRBV28	NA	TGTGCCAGCAGTTTAAATCAGGGGGCCTCTGGAAACACCATATATTTT	CASSLNQGASGNTIYF
TRBJ1-5	NA	TRBV11-3	NA	TGTGCCAGCAGCTTAGATGGCACCCCCAGGGGCGGTAAGAGCAATCAGCCCCAGCATTTT	CASSLDGTPRGGKSNQPQHF
TRBJ2-3	NA	TRBV7-8	few	TGTGCCAGCAGCTTAGGACAGACTAGCACAGATACGCAGTATTTT	CASSLGQTSTDTQYF
TRBJ1-1	NA	TRBV29-1	few	TGCAGCGTAGGGGGACGGATGAACACTGAAGCTTTCTTT	CSVGGRMNTEAFF
TRBJ2-2	NA	TRBV5-1	NA	TGCGCCAGCAGCTCAACGGCTCGGGACACCGGGGAGCTGTTTTTT	CASSSTARDTGELFF
TRBJ2-3	TRBD1	TRBV10-3	NA	TGTGCCATCAGGGGAACAGGGGGGAATAGTCGCAGCACAGATACGCAGTATTTT	CAIRGTGGNSRSTDTQYF
TRBJ2-2	TRBD1	TRBV28	NA	TGTGCCAGCAGTTTAGAGACAGGGGGCGGAACCGGGGAGCTGTTTTTT	CASSLETGGGTGELFF
TRBJ2-2	NA	TRBV4-2	NA	TGTGCCAGCAGTCCCGCAACGGGAGCCTCGAACACCGGGGAGCTGTTTTTT	CASSPATGASNTGELFF
TRBJ2-7	TRBD1	TRBV19	NA	TGTGCCAGTAGCGTTGGGACAGGGGGTACCTACGAGCAGTACTTC	CASSVGTGGTYEQYF
TRBJ1-2	NA	TRBV18	NA	TGTGCCAGCTCACCACTAGCTAACTATGGCTACACCTTC	CASSPLANYGYTF
TRBJ2-5	NA	TRBV5-6	many	TGTGCCAGCAGCCGGGTCGGGGGTCGGGGCCAAGAGACCCAGTACTTC	CASSRVGGRGQETQYF
TRBJ2-5	NA	TRBV5-1	NA	TGCGCCAGCAGCTCGCAGGGGTTTCGAGAGACCCAGTACTTC	CASSSQGFRETQYF
TRBJ2-7	NA	TRBV7-6	once	TGTGCCAGCACCCCCCAGCGAAGTTCCTACGAGCAGTACTTC	CASTPQRSSYEQYF
TRBJ2-7	NA	TRBV6-4	once	TGTGCCAGCAGTGTCCAGGGAGGTCTCGAGCAGTACTTC	CASSVQGGLEQYF
TRBJ2-7	NA	TRBV6-1	NA	TGTGCCAGCAGTGAAATACCCCGGGACCCCCTCGAGCAGTACTTC	CASSEIPRDPLEQYF
TRBJ1-4	NA	TRBV28	NA	TGTGCCAGCAGTGATTGGGACGGGGGATTTAATGAAAAACTGTTTTTT	CASSDWDGGFNEKLFF
TRBJ2-5	NA	TRBV10-3	NA	TGTGCCATCAGTGAACGGGACGTCGAGCAAGAGACCCAGTACTTC	CAISERDVEQETQYF
TRBJ1-2	NA	TRBV7-5	NA	TGTGCCAGAAGCTTACAAGGGAGGATAAGGTATGGCTACACCTTC	CARSLQGRIRYGYTF
TRBJ2-5	NA	TRBV5-6	once	TGTGCCAGCAGCTTGGGCGCTAAGCTACAAGAGACCCAGTACTTC	CASSLGAKLQETQYF
TRBJ1-5	NA	TRBV2	NA	TGTGCCAGCAGTGGGAGGGCAGGTAGCAATCAGCCCCAGCATTTT	CASSGRAGSNQPQHF
TRBJ2-1	TRBD1	TRBV5-4	NA	TGTGCCAGCAGCATTGGGACAGAGAATAATGAGCAGTTCTTC	CASSIGTENNEQFF
TRBJ1-4	TRBD1	TRBV6-1	NA	TGTGCCAGCGGGACAGGGAACAGAAAACTGTTTTTT	CASGTGNRKLFF
TRBJ2-5	TRBD2	TRBV9	NA	TGTGCCAGCAGCTCAAATGCCGGCGGGGGAGGAGAGACCCAGTACTTC	CASSSNAGGGGETQYF
TRBJ2-7	TRBD2	TRBV5-1	NA	TGCGCCAGCAGCCGGGGGGACCTACAAGGAGAGTACTTC	CASSRGDLQGEYF
TRBJ1-6	NA	TRBV7-8	NA	TGTGCCAGCAGCTTAAGTCAGAATTCACCCCTCCACTTT	CASSLSQNSPLHF
TRBJ2-2	TRBD2	TRBV4-1	NA	TGCGCCAGCAGCCAAGCGAGCGGGGCTGGAGCCGGGGAGCTGTTTTTT	CASSQASGAGAGELFF
TRBJ2-4	TRBD1	TRBV28	few	TGTGCCAGCAGGATGGGACAGGGGTTAGCCAAAAACATTCAGTACTTC	CASRMGQGLAKNIQYF
TRBJ2-3	NA	TRBV10-3	NA	TGTGCTACGACCCCGGACAACTCAGATACGCAGTATTTT	CATTPDNSDTQYF
TRBJ2-2	TRBD2	TRBV10-1	NA	TGCGCCAGCACTAGCGGGAACACCGGGGAGCTGTTTTTT	CASTSGNTGELFF
TRBJ2-1	TRBD1	TRBV6-5	once	TGTGCCAGCAGTTACAGGGGGCTCCACAATGAGCAGTTCTTC	CASSYRGLHNEQFF
TRBJ1-1	NA	TRBV5-6	NA	TGTGCCAGCAGCTCGCCTGACAGCAACACTGAAGCTTTCTTT	CASSSPDSNTEAFF
TRBJ1-6	TRBD1	TRBV27	NA	TGTGCCAGCAAGCGGGACAGCAACTATAATTCACCCCTCCACTTT	CASKRDSNYNSPLHF
TRBJ1-2	NA	TRBV20-1	NA	TGCAGTGCTACCGGGAGGGAGGGCTACACCTTC	CSATGREGYTF
TRBJ1-2	NA	TRBV5-6	NA	TGTGCCAGCAGCTTGGAGCACAGTATGCTTAGAAGCTACACCTTC	CASSLEHSMLRSYTF
TRBJ2-5	TRBD2	TRBV11-3	NA	TGTGCCAGCAGCTTAGTGGGGGGGACGGAGACCCAGTACTTC	CASSLVGGTETQYF
TRBJ2-7	NA	TRBV6-6	few	TGTGCCAGCAGTTCACAGGGTTACGAGCAGTACTTC	CASSSQGYEQYF
TRBJ2-1	NA	TRBV7-9	NA	TGTGCCAGCAGCTTCGTGGGTGATGAGCAGTTCTTC	CASSFVGDEQFF